This entry is about one TCR beta chain. Its antigen is as yet unknown. The assay was immunoSEQ multiplex PCR, and TCRdb's table has in-frame clones only and misses some. The data hold roughly 570,000 clones, with about 98% observed a single time. These data come from a study of shared clonotypes between healthy human individuals. General study results and limits: It was the non-shared clonotypes that had lower generation probabilities than clonotypes shared by all four donors. Estimated clonotype richness was generally higher in naive than memory subsets.

The naive CD8 fraction comprised CD45RO-negative cells positively selected for CCR7 and excluded terminally differentiated effector memory CD45RA+ cells. The V end was cut by 4 bases, the J end by 4 bases, with 8 bases between. CDR1 is SGHRS, CDR2 YFSETQ, per germline. The CDR3 length is 12 residues. Sequenced sample: naive CD8+ T cells sorted from blood. J is TRBJ1-1 and V is TRBV5-1, with D possibly TRBD1 on 6 matching bases. The TCR originated in a man aged 25 to 40 in good health. CDR3 DNA sequence: TGCGCCAGCAGCCAACAGGGCACTGAAGCTTTCTTT. This encodes CASSQQGTEAFF.